These 30 T cell receptor beta chains originate from one sample sequenced in a study of CD8 T cells in Susac syndrome. With random hexamers, roughly 0.45 to 1 ug RNA was reverse transcribed. TCRdb used MiXCR to reprocess the immunoSEQ multiplex PCR reads, holding one entry per CDR3 protein. The sample includes some 150,000 distinct CDR3 sequences, less than 95% of them seen just once. Sequencing used CD4+ T cells from PBMCs. These receptors all come from a human donor in good health.

The chain's CDR3 is CASSPHDRDNEQYF. In nucleotides, the CDR3 is TGTGCCAGCAGCCCCCACGACAGGGACAACGAGCAGTACTTC. The genes are TRBV7-9 and TRBJ2-7; 7 positions agree with TRBD1. V trimming: 5 bases; J trimming: 5 bases; junction bases outside the gene matches: 9. In germline, CDR1 is SEHNR, CDR2 FQNEAQ (reference sequence). This CDR3 has 14 residues.

The chain uses TRBV23-1 and TRBJ2-7, with 11 bases matching TRBD1. TRBV23-1 counts as an open reading frame of uncertain function. The length of the CDR3 is 14 residues. Unmatched junction bases numbered 12, after V lost 11 bases and J lost 6 bases. DNA of the CDR3: TGCGCCCCAGCAATAGGACAGGGGGCCTGCGAGCAGTACTTC. It translates to CAPAIGQGACEQYF.

The J gene is TRBJ1-3, the V gene TRBV6-5; D is unclear. Trimming removed 2 bases at V and 0 bases at J, with 20 bases between. This CDR3 has 19 residues. Per germline, CDR1 MNHEY and CDR2 SVGAGI. The CDR3 DNA reads as TGTGCCAGCAGTTACGCCTTTAGACCGCTGCCGCTCTCTGGAAACACCATATATTTT. Protein: CASSYAFRPLPLSGNTIYF.

The V gene is TRBV29-1, the J gene TRBJ2-1, with D perhaps given as TRBD1 or TRBD2 (6 bases each). CDR3 size: 14 residues. Germline CDR1 and CDR2: SQVTM and ANQGSEA. V lost 4 bases, J lost 4 bases, and 14 bases lay in between. Written as DNA, the CDR3 is TGCAGCGTTGGGGGCGGAGGGGGGTACAATGAGCAGTTCTTC. It codes for CSVGGGGGYNEQFF.

The chain joins TRBV5-1 to TRBJ2-7; TRBD2 might be the D (6 bases). CDR1 SGHRS and CDR2 YFSETQ come from the germline V gene. Trimming cost V 0 bases and J 0 bases, with 10 bases left between them. This CDR3 region has 15 residues. The CDR3 coding sequence is TGCGCCAGCAGCTTGGGTATCGGGAGCTCCTACGAGCAGTACTTC. Translating gives CASSLGIGSSYEQYF. Full variable domain (outside the CDR3, taken from reference TRBV5-1 and TRBJ2-7): KAGVTQTPRYLIKTRGQQVTLSCSPISGHRSVSWYQQTPGQGLQFLFEYFSETQRNKGNFPGRFSGRQFSNSRSEMNVSTLELGDSALYLCASSLGIGSSYEQYFGPGTRLTVT.

This chain uses TRBV7-8 with TRBJ1-2; no clear D gene. Germline V gene sequence: CDR1 SGHVS, CDR2 FQNEAQ. The V end was cut by 5 bases, the J end by 4 bases, with 23 bases between. The CDR3 length is 17 residues. The CDR3 loop is CASSRGLRVEDGYGYTF. CDR3 sequence (DNA): TGTGCCAGCAGCCGAGGGCTCCGGGTTGAAGATGGCTATGGCTACACCTTC.

The V and J genes are TRBV24-1 and TRBJ2-1; D is undetermined. CDR1 and CDR2 from the germline V gene are KGHDR and SFDVKD. CDR3 length equals 15 residues. Trimming left V 3 bases short and J 0 bases short, with 8 bases between. The CDR3 protein is CATSDTASSYNEQFF. Here the CDR3 DNA reads TGTGCCACCAGTGATACAGCGAGCTCCTACAATGAGCAGTTCTTC.

V usage is TRBV9 and J usage is TRBJ2-3; 10 nucleotides line up with TRBD2. This CDR3 has 14 residues. V lost 1 base to trimming and J lost 6 bases; unmatched junction nucleotides: 2. Germline V CDR1 and CDR2: SGDLS, YYNGEE. CDR3 loop: CASSVLAGADTQYF. CDR3 sequence (DNA): TGTGCCAGCAGCGTACTAGCGGGAGCGGATACGCAGTATTTT.

V and J are TRBV29-1 and TRBJ1-2; a possible D gene is TRBD1 (6 bases). Trimming removed 7 bases at V and 8 bases at J, with 17 bases between. This CDR3 spans 12 amino acids. CDR1 is SQVTM and CDR2 is ANQGSEA in the germline V gene. The CDR3 loop is CSGAQGFGGYTF. In DNA form, the CDR3 reads TGCAGCGGTGCACAGGGTTTTGGGGGCTACACCTTC.

The V call is TRBV30, the J call TRBJ2-7; TRBD2 aligns across 7 bases. The CDR3 runs to 14 residues. Trimming took 4 bases from V and 2 from J; bases not matched to a gene: 8. Germline V CDR1 and CDR2: GTSNPN, SVGIG (reference sequence). The CDR3 coding sequence is TGTGCCTGGACGCGGGGGAGGGGCACCTACGAGCAGTACTTC. Protein: CAWTRGRGTYEQYF. Variable domain in full (rest from reference TRBV30 and TRBJ2-7): SQTIHQWPATLVQPVGSPLSLECTVEGTSNPNLYWYRQAAGRGLQLLFYSVGIGQISSEVPQNLSASRPQDRQFILSSKKLLLSDSGFYLCAWTRGRGTYEQYFGPGTRLTVT.

This clonotype appeared a single time. The chain joins TRBV18 to TRBJ2-5; 10 nucleotides match TRBD2. In germline, CDR1 is KGHSH, CDR2 LQKENI. V dropped 4 bases and J dropped 0; count of bases not matched to a gene: 5. CDR3 length: 16 amino acids. The CDR3 nucleotides read TGTGCCAGCTCACAAACTAGCGGGACTTACCAAGAGACCCAGTACTTC. This codes for CASSQTSGTYQETQYF.

This clonotype was counted once. The chain couples TRBV19 to TRBJ2-2; 9 bases map to TRBD2. The CDR3 is 13 residues long. J lost 7 bases, V lost 5 bases, and 2 bases had no gene match. The germline V gene encodes CDR1 LNHDA and CDR2 SQIVND (reference sequence). DNA for the CDR3: TGTGCCAGTAGTCCTAGCGGGATCGGGGAGCTGTTTTTT. The encoded protein is CASSPSGIGELFF.

The genes are TRBV7-8 and TRBJ1-3; no reliable D call. Trimming took off 1 base at V and 7 bases at J, with 8 bases between the two ends. Germline lookup yields CDR1 SGHVS and CDR2 FQNEAQ. There are 13 residues in the CDR3. Written as DNA, the CDR3 is TGTGCCAGCAGCTTAGGGACCGTTAACACCATATATTTT. It codes for CASSLGTVNTIYF.

The chain joins TRBV7-9 to TRBJ2-2; TRBD2 matches at 7 bases. Looked up from germline, CDR1 is SEHNR and CDR2 is FQNEAQ (reference sequence). This CDR3 is built from 14 residues. V shed 8 bases and J 0 bases; nucleotides not matched to a gene: 3. The CDR3, as DNA: TGTGCCAGCCGGGAGGACGCGAACACCGGGGAGCTGTTTTTT. It codes for CASREDANTGELFF.

The chain employs TRBV20-1 and TRBJ2-2, with TRBD2 matching 14 bases. This CDR3 is built from 16 residues. V trimming: 6 bases; J trimming: 5 bases; junction bases outside the gene matches: 8. Germline CDR1 reads DFQATT; CDR2 reads SNEGSKA (reference sequence). The CDR3 DNA sequence: TGCAGTGCAGCTGGGACTAGCGGGAGTGGAACCGGGGAGCTGTTTTTT. This encodes CSAAGTSGSGTGELFF.

This sequence joins TRBV29-1 and TRBJ2-7; the D gene is possibly TRBD1 (6 bases). Germline V gives CDR1 SQVTM, CDR2 ANQGSEA. The CDR3 has 13 amino acids. The ends were cut back, 5 bases at V and 3 bases at J, with 14 bases in the middle. The CDR3 sequence: CSVLPAGVYEQYF. CDR3 in DNA: TGCAGCGTTTTGCCGGCAGGGGTCTACGAGCAGTACTTC.

The rearrangement links TRBV10-3 to TRBJ1-2; weak D call: TRBD1 (6 bases). The CDR3 spans 13 residues. Germline assignment: CDR1 ENHRY and CDR2 SYGVKD. Trimming took off 4 bases at V and 4 bases at J, with 10 bases between the two ends. DNA of the CDR3: TGTGCCATCAGTGGAGGCAGGGGCTATGGCTACACCTTC. Its translation: CAISGGRGYGYTF.

The V call is TRBV5-4, the J call TRBJ2-7; 8 positions agree with TRBD1. With 3 bases clipped from V and 3 bases from J, the junction kept 8 bases outside the gene matches. The germline V gene has CDR1 SGHNT and CDR2 YYREEE (reference sequence). There are 15 residues in the CDR3. As DNA, the CDR3 is TGTGCCAGCAGCTCCCTCGGGACAGGAGACTACGAGCAGTACTTC. It translates to CASSSLGTGDYEQYF.

The V call is TRBV19, the J call TRBJ1-2; TRBD1 might be the D (5 bases). V lost 2 bases and J lost 7, with 8 bases in between. The CDR3 is made up of 12 amino acids. Per germline, CDR1 LNHDA and CDR2 SQIVND (reference sequence). CDR3 loop: CASSITGGGYTF. The CDR3 bases are TGTGCCAGTAGTATAACAGGAGGTGGCTACACCTTC.

This chain joins TRBV4-1 and TRBJ2-7; D ambiguous. Per the germline V gene, CDR1 is MGHRA and CDR2 is YSYEKL. Trimming shortened V by 5 bases and J by 3 bases, and 14 bases separated the two germline ends. The CDR3 sequence is 14 residues long. The CDR3 DNA reads TGCGCCAGCAGCGCCCCGGGCCTAGGCTACGAGCAGTACTTC. It specifies CASSAPGLGYEQYF.

This chain joins TRBV12-3 or TRBV12-4 and TRBJ1-1; D not certain. Trimming cost V 5 bases and J 6 bases, with 16 bases left between them. This CDR3 has 14 residues. CDR3 loop: CASSVTPTVAEAFF. DNA for the CDR3: TGTGCCAGCAGTGTCACTCCGACGGTAGCTGAAGCTTTCTTT.

The V call is TRBV19, the J call TRBJ1-5; D is unresolved. Trimming left V 10 bases short and J 4 bases short, with 14 bases between. CDR1 and CDR2 from the germline V gene are LNHDA and SQIVND (reference sequence). CDR3 length: 13 amino acids. The CDR3: CATSEALNQPQHF. The CDR3 DNA follows: TGTGCCACCTCAGAGGCTCTGAATCAGCCCCAGCATTTT. The whole variable domain, remainder taken from reference TRBV19 and TRBJ1-5, is DGGITQSPKYLFRKEGQNVTLSCEQNLNHDAMYWYRQDPGQGLRLIYYSQIVNDFQKGDIAEGYSVSREKKESFPLTVTSAQKNPTAFYLCATSEALNQPQHFGDGTRLSIL.

This clonotype was seen just once. This chain uses TRBV6-6 with TRBJ1-1; D not resolved. Trimming took off 6 bases at V and 2 bases at J, with 7 bases between the two ends. The CDR3 has 12 amino acids. CDR1 and CDR2 (germline): MNHNY, SVGAGI (reference sequence). CDR3 DNA sequence: TGTGCCAGCAGCGCCTTAAACACTGAAGCTTTCTTT. Translation: CASSALNTEAFF.

The chain joins TRBV4-1 to TRBJ1-1, with TRBD1 identical over 7 bases. Trimming at V came to 0 bases and at J to 3 bases, leaving 7 bases not matched to a gene. CDR3 length equals 16 residues. CDR1 MGHRA and CDR2 YSYEKL come from the germline V gene. This CDR3 reads CASSQEGTAVYTEAFF. In nucleotides, the CDR3 is TGCGCCAGCAGCCAAGAAGGGACAGCCGTCTACACTGAAGCTTTCTTT.

This chain joins TRBV6-4 and TRBJ1-1; no clear D. CDR1 MRHNA and CDR2 SNTAGT come from the germline V gene. The CDR3 is made up of 15 amino acids. The V and J ends lost 0 bases and 0 bases respectively, with 8 bases between them. The CDR3 reads CASSDSYPMNTEAFF. CDR3 nucleotides: TGTGCCAGCAGTGACTCATACCCCATGAACACTGAAGCTTTCTTT.

The chain uses TRBV29-1 and TRBJ2-1, with 7 nucleotides matching TRBD2. V was pared by 4 bases and J by 8 bases, with 11 bases of the junction left unmatched. The CDR3 consists of 14 residues. Per the germline V gene, CDR1 is SQVTM and CDR2 is ANQGSEA. CDR3 nucleotide sequence: TGCAGCGTTGTAGGAAAGGCGGGAGTCTATGAGCAGTTCTTC. This codes for CSVVGKAGVYEQFF.

This rearrangement joins TRBV30 to TRBJ1-4; a possible D gene is TRBD1 (6 bases). Germline V gene data show CDR1 as GTSNPN and CDR2 as SVGIG (reference sequence). V was cut by 2 bases and J by 5 bases, with 15 bases left in between. The CDR3 has 15 residues. The CDR3 nucleotides are TGTGCCTGGAGTACTCGACAGGAGATAAATGAAAAACTGTTTTTT. It is translated as CAWSTRQEINEKLFF.

This chain uses TRBV7-9 with TRBJ1-4; D possibly corresponds to TRBD1 (5 bases). The length of the CDR3 is 16 residues. Germline-derived CDR1 and CDR2 are SEHNR and FQNEAQ (reference sequence). The ends were cut back, 0 bases at V and 6 bases at J, with 14 bases in the middle. CDR3 in DNA: TGTGCCAGCAGCTTAGCGGTGGGGCCGACCGATGAAAAACTGTTTTTT. This gives the protein CASSLAVGPTDEKLFF.

The chain recombines TRBV2 with TRBJ1-1; no clear D. CDR1 SNHLY and CDR2 FYNNEI come from the germline V gene. The CDR3 consists of 13 residues. The V and J ends lost 0 bases and 4 bases respectively, with 6 bases between them. The CDR3 sequence: CASSEASVTEAFF. CDR3 in DNA: TGTGCCAGCAGTGAAGCGTCAGTCACTGAAGCTTTCTTT. Based on the CDR3 plus reference TRBV2 and TRBJ1-1, the full variable domain is EPEVTQTPSHQVTQMGQEVILRCVPISNHLYFYWYRQILGQKVEFLVSFYNNEISEKSEIFDDQFSVERPDGSNFTLKIRSTKLEDSAMYFCASSEASVTEAFFGQGTRLTVV.

V and J are TRBV9 and TRBJ2-7; possibly TRBD2 for D (5 bases). Germline CDR1 reads SGDLS; CDR2 reads YYNGEE. Between the trimmed V and J ends, which lost 2 bases and 0 bases, there was a span of 9 bases. The CDR3 is made up of 14 amino acids. DNA for the CDR3: TGTGCCAGCAGCGTGTTGAGGGACTCCTACGAGCAGTACTTC. It encodes CASSVLRDSYEQYF.